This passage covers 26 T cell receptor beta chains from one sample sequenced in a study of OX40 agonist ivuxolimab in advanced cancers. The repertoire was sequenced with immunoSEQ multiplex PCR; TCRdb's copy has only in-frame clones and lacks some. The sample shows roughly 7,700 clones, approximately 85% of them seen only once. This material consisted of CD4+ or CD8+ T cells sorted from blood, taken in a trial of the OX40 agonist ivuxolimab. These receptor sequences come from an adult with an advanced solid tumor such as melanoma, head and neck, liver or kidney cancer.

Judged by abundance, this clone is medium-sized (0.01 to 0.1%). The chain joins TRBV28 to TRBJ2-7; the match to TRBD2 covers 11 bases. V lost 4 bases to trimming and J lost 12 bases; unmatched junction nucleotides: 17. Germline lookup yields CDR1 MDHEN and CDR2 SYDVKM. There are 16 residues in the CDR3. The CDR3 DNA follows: TGTGCCAGCAGTTCCCTGGGACTAGCGGTAGACATCTTCCTGTACTTC. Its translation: CASSSLGLAVDIFLYF.

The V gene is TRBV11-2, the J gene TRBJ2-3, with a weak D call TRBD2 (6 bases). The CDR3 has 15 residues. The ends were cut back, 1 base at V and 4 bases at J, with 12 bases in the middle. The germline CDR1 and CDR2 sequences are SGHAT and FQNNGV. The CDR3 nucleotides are TGTGCCAGCAGCTTAGTCGGGAGCGAGGCAGATACGCAGTATTTT. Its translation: CASSLVGSEADTQYF.

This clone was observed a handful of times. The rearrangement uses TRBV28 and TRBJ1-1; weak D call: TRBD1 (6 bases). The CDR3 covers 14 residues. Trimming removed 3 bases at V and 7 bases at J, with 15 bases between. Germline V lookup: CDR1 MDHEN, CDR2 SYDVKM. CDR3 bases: TGTGCCAGCAGTTTCGGGCGCAGGGGAGTTGAAGCTTTCTTT. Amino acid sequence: CASSFGRRGVEAFF.

The CDR3 region has the DNA TGTGCCAGTAGTATGGGGACAGCCCCGGACATTCAGTACTTC. The encoded protein is CASSMGTAPDIQYF. The chain recombines TRBV19 with TRBJ2-4; 7 nucleotides align to TRBD1. This CDR3 comprises 14 residues. Unmatched junction bases numbered 7, after V lost 3 bases and J lost 8 bases. CDR1 is LNHDA and CDR2 is SQIVND in the germline V gene (reference sequence).

CDR3 residues: CASSLFLGSQPQHF. CDR3 nucleotide sequence: TGTGCCAGCAGCTTATTTCTAGGGAGTCAGCCCCAGCATTTT. The chain uses TRBV7-8 and TRBJ1-5; no reliable D call. Germline values: CDR1 SGHVS, CDR2 FQNEAQ. The CDR3 is made up of 14 amino acids. V gave up 2 bases and J gave up 6 bases, with 11 bases separating them. Complete variable domain (other parts from reference TRBV7-8 and TRBJ1-5): GAGVSQSPRYKVAKRGQDVALRCDPISGHVSLFWYQQALGQGPEFLTYFQNEAQLDKSGLPSDRFFAERPEGSVSTLKIQRTQQEDSAVYLCASSLFLGSQPQHFGDGTRLSIL.

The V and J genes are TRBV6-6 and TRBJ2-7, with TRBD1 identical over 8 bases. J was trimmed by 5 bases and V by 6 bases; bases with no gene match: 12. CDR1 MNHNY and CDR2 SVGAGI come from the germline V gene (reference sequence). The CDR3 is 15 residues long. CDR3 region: CASRETDRVRDEQYF. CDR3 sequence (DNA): TGTGCCAGCAGAGAAACGGACAGGGTGAGAGACGAGCAGTACTTC.

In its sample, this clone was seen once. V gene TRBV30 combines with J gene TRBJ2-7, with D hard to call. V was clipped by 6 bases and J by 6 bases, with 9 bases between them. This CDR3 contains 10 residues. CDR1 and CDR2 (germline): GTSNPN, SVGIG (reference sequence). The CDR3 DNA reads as TGTGCCTGCGCTGGCCCCGAGCAGTACTTC. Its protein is CACAGPEQYF.

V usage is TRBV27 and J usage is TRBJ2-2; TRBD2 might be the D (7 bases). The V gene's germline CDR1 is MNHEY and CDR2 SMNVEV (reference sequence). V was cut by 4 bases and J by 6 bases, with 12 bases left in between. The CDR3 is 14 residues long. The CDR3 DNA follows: TGTGCCAGCAGTTGGGGGGGGCGGGCCGGGGAGCTGTTTTTT. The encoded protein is CASSWGGRAGELFF.

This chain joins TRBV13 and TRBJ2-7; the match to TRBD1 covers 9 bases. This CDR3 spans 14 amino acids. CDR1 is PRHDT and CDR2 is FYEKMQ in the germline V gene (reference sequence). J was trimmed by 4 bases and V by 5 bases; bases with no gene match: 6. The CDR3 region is CASSVDRGGYEQYF. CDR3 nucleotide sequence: TGTGCCAGCAGCGTCGACAGGGGGGGGTACGAGCAGTACTTC.

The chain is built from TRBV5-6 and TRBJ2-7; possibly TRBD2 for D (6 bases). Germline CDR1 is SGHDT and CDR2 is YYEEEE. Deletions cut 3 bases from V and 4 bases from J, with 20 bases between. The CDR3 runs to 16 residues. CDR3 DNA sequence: TGTGCCAGCAGCTCTGGTGTAAAGGGAGGAGGTTACGAGCAGTACTTC. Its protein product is CASSSGVKGGGYEQYF.

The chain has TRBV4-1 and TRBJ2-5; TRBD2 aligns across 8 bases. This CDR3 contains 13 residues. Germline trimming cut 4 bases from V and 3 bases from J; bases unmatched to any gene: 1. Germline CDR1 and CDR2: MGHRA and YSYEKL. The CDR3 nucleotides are TGCGCCAGCAGCCTTAGCGGGGAAGAGACCCAGTACTTC. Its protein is CASSLSGEETQYF.

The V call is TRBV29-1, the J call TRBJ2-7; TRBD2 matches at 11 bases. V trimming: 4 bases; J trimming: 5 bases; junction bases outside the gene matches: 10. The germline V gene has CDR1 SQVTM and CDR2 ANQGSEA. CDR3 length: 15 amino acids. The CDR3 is CSVVSTSGITHEQYF. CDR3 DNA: TGCAGCGTTGTATCGACTAGCGGGATAACCCACGAGCAGTACTTC.

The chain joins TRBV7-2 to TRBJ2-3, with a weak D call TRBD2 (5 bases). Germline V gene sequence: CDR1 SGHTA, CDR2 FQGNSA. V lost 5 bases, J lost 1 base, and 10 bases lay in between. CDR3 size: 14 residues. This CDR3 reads CASSKDGGTDTQYF. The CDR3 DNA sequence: TGTGCCAGCAGCAAAGACGGGGGCACAGATACGCAGTATTTT.

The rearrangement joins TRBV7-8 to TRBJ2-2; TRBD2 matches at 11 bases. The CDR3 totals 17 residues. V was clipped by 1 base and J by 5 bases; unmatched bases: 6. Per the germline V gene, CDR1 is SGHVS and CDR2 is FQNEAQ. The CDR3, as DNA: TGTGCCAGCAGCTTAGGACTAGCGGGAAAAGGGACCGGGGAGCTGTTTTTT. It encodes CASSLGLAGKGTGELFF.

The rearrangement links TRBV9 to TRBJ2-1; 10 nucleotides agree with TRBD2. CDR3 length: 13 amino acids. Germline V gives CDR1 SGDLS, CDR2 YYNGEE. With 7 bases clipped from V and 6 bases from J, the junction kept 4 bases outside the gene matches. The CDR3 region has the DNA TGTGCCAGCCAGCGGGAGGGAGGCAATGAGCAGTTCTTC. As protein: CASQREGGNEQFF.

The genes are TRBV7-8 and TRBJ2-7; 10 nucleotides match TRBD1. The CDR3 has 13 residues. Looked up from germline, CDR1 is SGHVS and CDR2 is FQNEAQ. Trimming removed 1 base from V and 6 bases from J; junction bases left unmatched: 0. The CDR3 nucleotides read TGTGCCAGCAGCTTAGGGACAGGGGGCGAGCAGTACTTC. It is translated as CASSLGTGGEQYF.

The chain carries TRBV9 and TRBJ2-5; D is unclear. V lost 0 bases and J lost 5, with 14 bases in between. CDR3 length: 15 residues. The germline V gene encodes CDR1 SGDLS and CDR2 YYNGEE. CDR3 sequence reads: CASSVGVGTVETQYF. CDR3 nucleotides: TGTGCCAGCAGCGTAGGCGTCGGAACGGTCGAGACCCAGTACTTC.

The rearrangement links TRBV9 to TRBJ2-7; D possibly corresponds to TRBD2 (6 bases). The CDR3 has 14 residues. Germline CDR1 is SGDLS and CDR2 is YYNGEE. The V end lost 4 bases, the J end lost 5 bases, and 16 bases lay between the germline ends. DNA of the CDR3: TGTGCCAGCAGCTTAGGAGGGCAGGGTGACGAGCAGTACTTC. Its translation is CASSLGGQGDEQYF.

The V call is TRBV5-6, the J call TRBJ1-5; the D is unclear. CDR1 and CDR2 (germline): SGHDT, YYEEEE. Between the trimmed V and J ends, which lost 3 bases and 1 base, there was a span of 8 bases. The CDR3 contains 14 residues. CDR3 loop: CASSSYRSNQPQHF. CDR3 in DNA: TGTGCCAGCAGCTCATACAGAAGCAATCAGCCCCAGCATTTT.

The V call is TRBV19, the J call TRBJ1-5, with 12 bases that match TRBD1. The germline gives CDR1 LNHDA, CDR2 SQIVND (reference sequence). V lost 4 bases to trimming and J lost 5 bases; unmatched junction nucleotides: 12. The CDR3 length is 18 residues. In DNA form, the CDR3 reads TGTGCCAGTAGTACAAGGGACAGGGGGCTCGACCCTGATCAGCCCCAGCATTTT. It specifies CASSTRDRGLDPDQPQHF.

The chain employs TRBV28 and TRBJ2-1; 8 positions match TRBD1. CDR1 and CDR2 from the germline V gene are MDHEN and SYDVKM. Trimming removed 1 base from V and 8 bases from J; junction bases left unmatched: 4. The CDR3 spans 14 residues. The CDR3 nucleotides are TGTGCCAGCAGTTTATACAGGGGGTACGATGAGCAGTTCTTC. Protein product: CASSLYRGYDEQFF.

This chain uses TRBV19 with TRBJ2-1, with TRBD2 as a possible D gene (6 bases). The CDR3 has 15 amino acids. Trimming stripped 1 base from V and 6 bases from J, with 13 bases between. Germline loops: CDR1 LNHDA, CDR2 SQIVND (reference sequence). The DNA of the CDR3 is TGTGCCAGTAGTATAGTGGCTAGCGCCATCAATGAGCAGTTCTTC. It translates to CASSIVASAINEQFF. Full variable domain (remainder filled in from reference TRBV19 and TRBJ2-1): DGGITQSPKYLFRKEGQNVTLSCEQNLNHDAMYWYRQDPGQGLRLIYYSQIVNDFQKGDIAEGYSVSREKKESFPLTVTSAQKNPTAFYLCASSIVASAINEQFFGPGTRLTVL.

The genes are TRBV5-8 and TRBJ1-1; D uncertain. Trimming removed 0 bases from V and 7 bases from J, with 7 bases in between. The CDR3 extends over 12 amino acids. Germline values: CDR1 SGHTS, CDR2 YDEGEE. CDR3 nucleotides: TGTGCCAGCAGCTTGGTGGCAGGTGAAGCTTTCTTT. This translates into CASSLVAGEAFF.

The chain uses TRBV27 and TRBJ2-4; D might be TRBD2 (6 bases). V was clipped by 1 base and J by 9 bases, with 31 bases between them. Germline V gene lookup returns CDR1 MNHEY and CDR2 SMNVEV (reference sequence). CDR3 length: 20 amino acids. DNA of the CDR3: TGTGCCAGCAGTTTATTGTTTAACCCCACCAGGGAGGAACATCAGAGCATTCAGTACTTC. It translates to CASSLLFNPTREEHQSIQYF.

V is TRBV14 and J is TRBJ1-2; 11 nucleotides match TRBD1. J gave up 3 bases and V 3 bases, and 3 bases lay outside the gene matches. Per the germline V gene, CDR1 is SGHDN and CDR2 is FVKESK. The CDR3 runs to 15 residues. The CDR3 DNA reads TGTGCCAGCAGCCACCCGGGACAGGGGGACTATGGCTACACCTTC. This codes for CASSHPGQGDYGYTF.

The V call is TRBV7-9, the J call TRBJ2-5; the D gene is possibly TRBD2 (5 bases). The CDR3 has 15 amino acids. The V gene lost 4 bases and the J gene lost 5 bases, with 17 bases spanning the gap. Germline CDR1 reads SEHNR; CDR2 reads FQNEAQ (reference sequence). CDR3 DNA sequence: TGTGCCAGCAGCTACCCGGGCCCGTCGGGGGAGACCCAGTACTTC. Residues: CASSYPGPSGETQYF.